These 25 T cell receptor beta chains originate from one sample sequenced in a study of vaccination and CD4 T cells after COVID-19. The treatment denotes: roughly 11-day PBMC culture with coronavirus spike peptide pools or control peptides (ViraFEST assay). What these receptors recognize is not known. Cultured CD4+ T cell DNA underwent sequencing with the Oncomine TCR Beta short-read assay. In TCRdb, the PCR reads were re-called with MiXCR into one record per CDR3 protein. The table records thousands of distinct CDR3 sequences, 60% to 85% of them present only once. Sequencing was performed on CD4+ T cells from blood, cultured in vitro. The source is a human donor who had recovered from COVID-19.

The chain combines TRBV12-3 or TRBV12-4 with TRBJ1-5; maybe TRBD1 (5 bases). V was trimmed by 6 bases and J by 9 bases, leaving 15 bases between them. CDR3 length: 13 amino acids. The CDR3 DNA sequence: TGTGCCAGCAGCTCGAGAGGGGCCACGCCCCAGCATTTT. Protein sequence: CASSSRGATPQHF.

Here the CDR3 DNA reads TGTGCCAGCAGCAGGTTAGGGGGGGGAGGGTCCTACGAGCAGTACTTC. Translating it yields CASSRLGGGGSYEQYF. The rearrangement links TRBV27 to TRBJ2-7, with D tentatively TRBD2 (7 bases). The V end lost 6 bases, the J end lost 1 base, and 19 bases lay between the germline ends. Germline CDR1 reads MNHEY; CDR2 reads SMNVEV (reference sequence). The CDR3 is 16 residues long.

This sequence joins TRBV2 and TRBJ1-5, with a weak D call TRBD1 (6 bases). The germline V gene has CDR1 SNHLY and CDR2 FYNNEI. This CDR3 has 13 residues. V lost 5 bases and J 7 bases, leaving 12 bases between the germline ends. CDR3 protein: CASSQGQMQPQHF. The CDR3 DNA reads as TGTGCCAGCAGTCAAGGACAGATGCAGCCCCAGCATTTT.

The gene calls are TRBV7-9 and TRBJ2-3; TRBD1 is a possible D gene (6 bases). Trimming left V 5 bases short and J 1 base short, with 16 bases between. Per the germline V gene, CDR1 is SEHNR and CDR2 is FQNEAQ (reference sequence). This CDR3 comprises 16 residues. CDR3 sequence: CASSAYRDPRTDTQYF. The CDR3 DNA is TGTGCCAGCAGCGCCTACAGGGATCCCCGCACAGATACGCAGTATTTT.

This clonotype was observed once. The chain couples TRBV6-2 or TRBV6-3 to TRBJ2-3; D call uncertain. Germline values: CDR1 MNHEY, CDR2 SVGEGT. This CDR3 spans 11 amino acids. Trimming took off 3 bases at V and 6 bases at J, with 4 bases between the two ends. CDR3 sequence reads: CASSYSDTQYF. DNA for the CDR3: TGTGCCAGCAGTTATAGCGATACGCAGTATTTT.

This clonotype was recorded only once. This sequence joins TRBV28 and TRBJ1-5, with D uncertain. Germline-derived CDR1 and CDR2 are MDHEN and SYDVKM. V was cut by 7 bases and J by 6 bases, with 19 bases left in between. The CDR3 runs to 15 residues. The CDR3 is CASTPGGRARQPQHF. DNA for the CDR3: TGTGCCAGCACCCCGGGAGGGAGGGCTCGTCAGCCCCAGCATTTT.

V is TRBV7-2 and J is TRBJ2-3; the match to TRBD2 covers 12 bases. V was clipped by 5 bases and J by 6 bases; unmatched bases: 3. The CDR3 runs 14 residues. Germline-derived CDR1 and CDR2 are SGHTA and FQGNSA. The CDR3 loop is CASSRLAGVDTQYF. The CDR3 DNA sequence: TGTGCCAGCAGCAGACTAGCGGGGGTGGATACGCAGTATTTT.

The J gene is TRBJ1-2, the V gene TRBV6-4; D might be TRBD1 (5 bases). Per the germline V gene, CDR1 is MRHNA and CDR2 is SNTAGT. V was trimmed by 4 bases and J by 6 bases, leaving 15 bases between them. This CDR3 comprises 14 residues. CDR3 in DNA: TGTGCCAGCAGTGCGGAGGGGTGGGATGATGGCTACACCTTC. Translation: CASSAEGWDDGYTF.

This clonotype has just one count. The V gene is TRBV7-9, the J gene TRBJ2-7; D not certain. V shed 1 base and J shed 2 bases, with 12 bases lying between them. This CDR3 is built from 15 residues. Germline V gene data show CDR1 as SEHNR and CDR2 as FQNEAQ (reference sequence). CDR3 in amino acids: CASSLEPGAAYEQYF. CDR3 in DNA: TGTGCCAGCAGCTTAGAGCCGGGTGCAGCCTACGAGCAGTACTTC.

J is TRBJ1-6 and V is TRBV6-5, with D unresolved. This CDR3 region has 18 residues. Germline CDR1 is MNHEY and CDR2 is SVGAGI. The ends were cut back, 4 bases at V and 0 bases at J, with 16 bases in the middle. CDR3 nucleotide sequence: TGTGCCAGCAGTTGTTTGGGAGGGAAGAGCTCCTATAATTCACCCCTCCACTTT. Its translation: CASSCLGGKSSYNSPLHF.

The chain carries TRBV27 and TRBJ2-2, with 8 bases lining up with TRBD2. The ends lost 6 bases at V and 4 bases at J; junction bases unmatched: 4. The CDR3 runs to 14 residues. The germline V gene encodes CDR1 MNHEY and CDR2 SMNVEV (reference sequence). CDR3 DNA sequence: TGTGCCAGCAGCCGGACTAGCAGCACCGGGGAGCTGTTTTTT. It yields the protein CASSRTSSTGELFF.

By sample fraction, this clonotype is medium-sized (0.01 to 0.1%). The chain combines TRBV29-1 with TRBJ1-2; 9 nucleotides align to TRBD1. Looked up from germline, CDR1 is SQVTM and CDR2 is ANQGSEA. This CDR3 spans 14 amino acids. After removal of 7 bases from V and 6 bases from J, the junction contained 12 bases not matched to a gene. The CDR3 DNA reads TGCAGCGCCGCAAGGATAGGACAGGGGAATGGCTACACCTTC. It encodes CSAARIGQGNGYTF.

The J gene is TRBJ2-3, the V gene TRBV6-1; 11 bases match TRBD1. Trimming removed 6 bases from V and 1 base from J; junction bases left unmatched: 6. The CDR3 runs 16 residues. Germline V gives CDR1 MNHNS, CDR2 SASEGT. CDR3 region: CASRDRGLAGTDTQYF. The CDR3 DNA follows: TGTGCCAGCAGGGACAGGGGGCTTGCAGGCACAGATACGCAGTATTTT.

The V gene is TRBV6-5, the J gene TRBJ2-7, with D possibly matching TRBD1 (5 bases). Per the germline V gene, CDR1 is MNHEY and CDR2 is SVGAGI. This CDR3 is built from 14 residues. The germline V and J ends were trimmed by 0 bases and 6 bases, with 12 bases remaining between them. The CDR3, as DNA: TGTGCCAGCAGTTACTCACGACAGAGACTCGAGCAGTACTTC. Amino acid sequence: CASSYSRQRLEQYF.

V is TRBV20-1 and J is TRBJ1-5; a possible D gene is TRBD1 (5 bases). Between the trimmed V and J ends, which lost 6 bases and 2 bases, there was a span of 17 bases. The CDR3 is 15 residues long. In germline, CDR1 is DFQATT, CDR2 SNEGSKA (reference sequence). CDR3 protein: CSAPVIGEGNQPQHF. CDR3 coding DNA: TGCAGTGCCCCCGTCATAGGGGAAGGCAATCAGCCCCAGCATTTT.

The chain combines TRBV6-1 with TRBJ1-2; D is possibly TRBD1 (6 bases). Trimming cost V 6 bases and J 1 base, with 9 bases left between them. Germline lookup yields CDR1 MNHNS and CDR2 SASEGT. The CDR3 is 13 amino acids. The CDR3: CASRRDINYGYTF. The DNA for the CDR3 is TGTGCCAGCAGGCGGGACATTAACTATGGCTACACCTTC.

The chain uses TRBV9 and TRBJ1-5; D is undetermined. Trimming left V 4 bases short and J 0 bases short, with 11 bases between. This CDR3 comprises 15 residues. Germline assignment: CDR1 SGDLS and CDR2 YYNGEE. CDR3: CASSSRGDSNQPQHF. In DNA form, the CDR3 reads TGTGCCAGCAGCTCCCGCGGAGATAGCAATCAGCCCCAGCATTTT.

This chain uses TRBV30 with TRBJ2-2; a possible D gene is TRBD1 (6 bases). CDR1 is GTSNPN, CDR2 SVGIG, per germline (reference sequence). The V gene lost 0 bases and the J gene lost 3 bases, with 11 bases spanning the gap. The CDR3 extends over 15 amino acids. For the CDR3, the DNA is TGTGCCTGGAGTGTAAACAGGGCGTACACCGGGGAGCTGTTTTTT. Amino acids: CAWSVNRAYTGELFF.

This clonotype was detected once. The chain employs TRBV20-1 and TRBJ2-2; perhaps TRBD1 as D (5 bases). V lost 2 bases and J lost 1, with 8 bases in between. This CDR3 has 14 amino acids. Per germline, CDR1 DFQATT and CDR2 SNEGSKA (reference sequence). The CDR3 bases are TGCAGTGCTAGAAGGGGAAGGAACACCGGGGAGCTGTTTTTT. It is translated as CSARRGRNTGELFF.

The rearrangement joins TRBV20-1 to TRBJ2-5, with 8 bases that match TRBD1. The germline V gene encodes CDR1 DFQATT and CDR2 SNEGSKA (reference sequence). Trimming removed 1 base from V and 0 bases from J; junction bases left unmatched: 10. This CDR3 contains 17 residues. The CDR3 loop reads CSARGQGAGGYQETQYF. As DNA, the CDR3 is TGCAGTGCTAGAGGGCAGGGGGCGGGTGGGTACCAAGAGACCCAGTACTTC.

This chain joins TRBV7-9 and TRBJ1-1, with D perhaps TRBD1 (5 bases). The V gene's germline CDR1 is SEHNR and CDR2 FQNEAQ (reference sequence). The germline V and J ends were trimmed by 2 bases and 1 base, with 8 bases remaining between them. There are 14 residues in the CDR3. The DNA for the CDR3 is TGTGCCAGCAGCTTAAACCAGGGGAACACTGAAGCTTTCTTT. It yields the protein CASSLNQGNTEAFF.

V and J are TRBV27 and TRBJ1-1; a possible D gene is TRBD1 (5 bases). V was pared by 0 bases and J by 5 bases, with 10 bases between. The CDR3 totals 14 residues. Germline V gene lookup returns CDR1 MNHEY and CDR2 SMNVEV (reference sequence). The CDR3 nucleotides are TGTGCCAGCAGTTTATCGGGGGTTGGGACTGAAGCTTTCTTT. Its protein product is CASSLSGVGTEAFF.

This clonotype was counted only a few times. Relative to the germline gene, one junction end is altered; a read error may explain this. The chain employs TRBV20-1 and TRBJ1-2, with a possible D match to TRBD1 (6 bases). Per germline, CDR1 DFQATT and CDR2 SNEGSKA (reference sequence). This CDR3 spans 11 amino acids. CDR3 DNA: TGCAGTGCTAGCCACCAGGACAGAGTCCTCTTC. It encodes CSASHQDRVLF.

V gene TRBV7-9 combines with J gene TRBJ1-5, with TRBD1 as a possible D gene (5 bases). Deletions cut 1 base from V and 2 bases from J, with 12 bases between. CDR1 SEHNR and CDR2 FQNEAQ come from the germline V gene (reference sequence). This CDR3 region has 16 residues. CDR3 sequence: CASSLDGRGGNQPQHF. The CDR3 nucleotides read TGTGCCAGCAGCTTAGATGGCCGGGGGGGCAATCAGCCCCAGCATTTT.

The rearrangement links TRBV9 to TRBJ1-2, with 9 bases fitting TRBD1. The CDR3 totals 18 residues. Germline CDR1 reads SGDLS; CDR2 reads YYNGEE. The J segment lost 7 bases and the V segment lost 0 bases, leaving 16 bases of the junction unmatched. This CDR3 reads CASSVATRGQGGGAGYTF. Written as DNA, the CDR3 is TGTGCCAGCAGCGTAGCTACGAGGGGACAGGGAGGTGGGGCTGGCTACACCTTC.